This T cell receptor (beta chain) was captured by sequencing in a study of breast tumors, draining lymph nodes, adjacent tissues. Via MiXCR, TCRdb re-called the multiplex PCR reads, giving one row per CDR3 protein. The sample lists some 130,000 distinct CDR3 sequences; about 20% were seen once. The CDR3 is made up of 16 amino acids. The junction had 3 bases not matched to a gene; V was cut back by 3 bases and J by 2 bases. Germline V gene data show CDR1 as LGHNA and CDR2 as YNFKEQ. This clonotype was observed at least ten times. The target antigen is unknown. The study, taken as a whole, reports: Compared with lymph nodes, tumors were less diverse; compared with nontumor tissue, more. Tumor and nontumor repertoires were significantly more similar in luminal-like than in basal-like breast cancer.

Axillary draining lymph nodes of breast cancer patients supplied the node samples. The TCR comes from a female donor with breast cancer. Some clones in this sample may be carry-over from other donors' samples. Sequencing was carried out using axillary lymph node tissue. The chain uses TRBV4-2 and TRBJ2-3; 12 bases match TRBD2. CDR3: CASSHRLAGDTDTQYF. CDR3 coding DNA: TGTGCCAGCAGCCACCGACTAGCGGGGGACACAGATACGCAGTATTTT.